The 5 T cell receptor beta chains below come from one sample, sequenced in a study of lymphopenia after photon versus proton radiotherapy. Assay: immunoSEQ multiplex PCR; the TCRdb copy retains only in-frame clones and omits some. The sample includes more than 30,000 clones, roughly 87% seen only once; the top ten take more than 6.5%. The sample here was peripheral blood, taken from a patient treated with proton-based radiotherapy. The receptors originated from a woman in her seventies with pancreatic cancer. Some clones in this sample may be carry-over from other donors' samples.

This clone was picked up a small number of times. This chain joins TRBV2 and TRBJ1-4; 9 nucleotides match TRBD1. Per the germline V gene, CDR1 is SNHLY and CDR2 is FYNNEI. Losses at the gene ends were 7 bases for V and 8 bases for J; bases not matched to a gene: 8. The CDR3 contains 14 residues. The DNA for the CDR3 is TGTGCCAGCAAGTACCGGGACAGGGCAGAAAAACTGTTTTTT. Protein sequence: CASKYRDRAEKLFF.

J is TRBJ2-7 and V is TRBV7-2; 9 bases line up with TRBD2. V lost 5 bases, J lost 0 bases, and 5 bases stayed unmatched. The CDR3 extends over 15 amino acids. CDR1 and CDR2 (germline): SGHTA, FQGNSA. The CDR3 DNA reads TGTGCCAGCAGCCAGAATAGCGGGAGCTCCTACGAGCAGTACTTC. Its protein is CASSQNSGSSYEQYF.

CDR3 protein: CASSRTNTEAFF. CDR3 DNA sequence: TGTGCCAGCAGCCGGACGAACACTGAAGCTTTCTTT. The chain carries TRBV11-1 and TRBJ1-1; no definite D call. The CDR3 extends over 12 amino acids. Trimming left V 5 bases short and J 1 base short, with 5 bases between. CDR1 is SGHAT, CDR2 FQDESV, per germline (reference sequence).

This chain joins TRBV19 and TRBJ1-5; 11 positions agree with TRBD1. This CDR3 contains 16 residues. With 4 bases clipped from V and 8 bases from J, the junction kept 10 bases outside the gene matches. CDR1 is LNHDA and CDR2 is SQIVND in the germline V gene (reference sequence). CDR3 in DNA: TGTGCCAGTAGTAAAACCGGGACAGGGGGTGAGGAGCCCCAGCATTTT. Translation gives CASSKTGTGGEEPQHF.

This clone was recorded a few times. The genes are TRBV9 and TRBJ2-1, with 8 bases that match TRBD2. Trimming took 4 bases from V and 3 from J; bases not matched to a gene: 3. The CDR3 consists of 14 residues. Germline V gene sequence: CDR1 SGDLS, CDR2 YYNGEE. The CDR3: CASSSAGVYNEQFF. CDR3 coding DNA: TGTGCCAGCAGCTCAGCGGGGGTCTACAATGAGCAGTTCTTC.